The clone carrying this T cell receptor beta chain was recorded only once. Germline-derived CDR1 and CDR2 are SGHTS and YDEGEE. The CDR3 covers 14 residues. V lost 4 bases to trimming and J lost 5 bases; unmatched junction nucleotides: 9. Assay used: immunoSEQ multiplex PCR; TCRdb lists only in-frame clones, some missing. The sample lists 55,000 to 70,000 clones, roughly 89% occurring once. This record belongs to a study of OX40 agonist ivuxolimab in advanced cancers. This specimen was CD4+ or CD8+ T cells sorted from blood, taken in a trial of the OX40 agonist ivuxolimab. This receptor was identified in an adult with an advanced solid tumor such as melanoma, head and neck, liver or kidney cancer. This rearrangement joins TRBV5-8 to TRBJ2-7; 7 nucleotides line up with TRBD1. CDR3 nucleotides: TGTGCCAGCAGCCCCCGGGACAGTCTAAACGAGCAGTACTTC. It specifies CASSPRDSLNEQYF.